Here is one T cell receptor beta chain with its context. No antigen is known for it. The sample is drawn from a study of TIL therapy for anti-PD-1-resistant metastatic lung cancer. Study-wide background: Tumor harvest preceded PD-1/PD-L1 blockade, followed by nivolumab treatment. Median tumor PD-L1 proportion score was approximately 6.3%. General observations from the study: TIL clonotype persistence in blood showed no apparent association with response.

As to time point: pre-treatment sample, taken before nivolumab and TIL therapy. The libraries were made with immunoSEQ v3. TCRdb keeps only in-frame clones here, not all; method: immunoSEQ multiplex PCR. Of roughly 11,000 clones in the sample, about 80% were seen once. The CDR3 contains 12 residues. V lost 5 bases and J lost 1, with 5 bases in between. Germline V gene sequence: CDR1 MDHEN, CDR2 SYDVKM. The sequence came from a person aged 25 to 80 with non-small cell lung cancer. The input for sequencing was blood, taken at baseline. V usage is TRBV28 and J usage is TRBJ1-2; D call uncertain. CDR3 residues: CASSRLNYGYTF. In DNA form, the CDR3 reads TGTGCCAGCAGTCGACTTAACTATGGCTACACCTTC.